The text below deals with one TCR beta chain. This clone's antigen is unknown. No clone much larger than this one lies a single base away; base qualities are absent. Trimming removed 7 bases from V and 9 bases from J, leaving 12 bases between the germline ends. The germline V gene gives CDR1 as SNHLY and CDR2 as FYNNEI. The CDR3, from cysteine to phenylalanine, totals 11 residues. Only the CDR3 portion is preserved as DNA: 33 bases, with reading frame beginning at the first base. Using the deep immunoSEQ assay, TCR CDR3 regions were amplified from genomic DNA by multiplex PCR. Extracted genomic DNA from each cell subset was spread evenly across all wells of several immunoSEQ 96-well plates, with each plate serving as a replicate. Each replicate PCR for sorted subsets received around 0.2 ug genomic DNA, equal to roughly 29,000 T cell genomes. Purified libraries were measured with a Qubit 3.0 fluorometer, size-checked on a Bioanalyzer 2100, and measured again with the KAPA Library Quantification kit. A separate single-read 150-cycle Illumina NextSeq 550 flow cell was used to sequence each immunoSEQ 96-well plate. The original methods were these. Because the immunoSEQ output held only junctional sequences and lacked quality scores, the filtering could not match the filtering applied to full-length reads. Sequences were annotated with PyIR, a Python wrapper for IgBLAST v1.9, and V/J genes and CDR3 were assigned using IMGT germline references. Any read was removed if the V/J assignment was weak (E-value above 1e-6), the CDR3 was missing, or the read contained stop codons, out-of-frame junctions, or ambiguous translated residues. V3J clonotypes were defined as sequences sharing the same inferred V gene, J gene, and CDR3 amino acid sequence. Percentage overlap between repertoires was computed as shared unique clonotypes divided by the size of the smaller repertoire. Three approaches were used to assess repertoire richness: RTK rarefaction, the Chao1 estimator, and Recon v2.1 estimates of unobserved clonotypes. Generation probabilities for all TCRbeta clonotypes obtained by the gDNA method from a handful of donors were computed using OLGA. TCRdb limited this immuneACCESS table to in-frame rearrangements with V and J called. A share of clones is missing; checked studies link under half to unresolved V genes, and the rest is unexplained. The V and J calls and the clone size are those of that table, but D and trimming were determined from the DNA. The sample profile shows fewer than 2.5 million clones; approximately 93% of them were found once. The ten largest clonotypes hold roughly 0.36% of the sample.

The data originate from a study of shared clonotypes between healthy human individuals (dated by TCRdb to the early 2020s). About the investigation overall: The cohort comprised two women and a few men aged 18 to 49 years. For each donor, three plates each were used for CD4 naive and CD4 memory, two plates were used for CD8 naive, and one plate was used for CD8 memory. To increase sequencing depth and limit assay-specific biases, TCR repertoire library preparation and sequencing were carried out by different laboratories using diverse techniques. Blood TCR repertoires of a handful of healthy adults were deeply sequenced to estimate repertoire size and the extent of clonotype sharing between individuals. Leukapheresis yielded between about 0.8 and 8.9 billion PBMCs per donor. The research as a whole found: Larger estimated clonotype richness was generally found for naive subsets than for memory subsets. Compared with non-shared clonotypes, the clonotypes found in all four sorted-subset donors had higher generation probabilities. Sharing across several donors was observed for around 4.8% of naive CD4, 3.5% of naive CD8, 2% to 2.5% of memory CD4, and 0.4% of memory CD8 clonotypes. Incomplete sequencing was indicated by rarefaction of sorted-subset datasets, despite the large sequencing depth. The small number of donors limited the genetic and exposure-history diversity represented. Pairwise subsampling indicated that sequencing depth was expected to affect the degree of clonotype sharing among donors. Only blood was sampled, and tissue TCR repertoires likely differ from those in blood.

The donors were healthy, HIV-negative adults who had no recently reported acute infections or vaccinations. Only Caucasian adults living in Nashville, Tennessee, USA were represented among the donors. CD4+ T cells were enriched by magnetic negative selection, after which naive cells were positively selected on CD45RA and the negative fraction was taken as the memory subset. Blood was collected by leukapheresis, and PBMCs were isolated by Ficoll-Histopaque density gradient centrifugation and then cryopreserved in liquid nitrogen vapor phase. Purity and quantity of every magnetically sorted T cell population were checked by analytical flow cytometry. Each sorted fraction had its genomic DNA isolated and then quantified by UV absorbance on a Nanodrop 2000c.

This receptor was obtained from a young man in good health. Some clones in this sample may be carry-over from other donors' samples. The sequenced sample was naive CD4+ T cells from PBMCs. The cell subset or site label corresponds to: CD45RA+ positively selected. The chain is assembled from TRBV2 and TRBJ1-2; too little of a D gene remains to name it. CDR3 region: CASTEKKSYTF. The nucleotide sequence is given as TGTGCCAGCACGGAAAAGAAGAGCTACACCTTC.